This TCR beta chain was profiled in a study of identical twins. V shed 1 base, J shed 5 bases, and the junction held 5 bases outside the gene matches. Per germline, CDR1 LGHDT and CDR2 YNNKEL (reference sequence). This CDR3 is built from 15 residues. This clonotype was detected only a few times. TCRdb analysed the 5' RACE reads with MiXCR anew, one entry per CDR3 protein. The sample lists around 650,000 distinct CDR3 sequences; under 8.5% were seen once. The same sample was also used in a study of yellow fever vaccine responses in identical twins.

The sequence derives from a woman younger than 30 in good health. The chain joins TRBV3-1 to TRBJ2-1, with 7 bases aligning to TRBD2. The sample taken for sequencing was PBMCs. As DNA, the CDR3 is TGTGCCAGCAGCCAAGTTAAAAGCGGGAACAATGAGCAGTTCTTC. This gives the protein CASSQVKSGNNEQFF.